This TCR beta chain was observed in a study of shared clonotypes between healthy human individuals (dated by TCRdb to 2020 to 2022). General notes on the study: The cohort comprised two women and three men aged 18 to 49 years. Per donor, three plates each were used for CD4 naive and CD4 memory, two for CD8 naive, and one for CD8 memory. To increase sequencing depth and limit assay-specific biases, different laboratories used diverse techniques to prepare libraries and sequence TCR repertoires. The study deeply sequenced blood TCR repertoires of about 5 healthy adults to estimate repertoire size and the extent of clonotype sharing between individuals. Per donor, leukapheresis produced somewhere between about 0.94 and 10 billion PBMCs.

This clone occurred once. Which antigen it targets is not known. The sample holds no much larger clone one base away, and base qualities are not on file. What the work shows at the level of the full study, not this receptor alone: Rarefaction of sorted-subset datasets indicated incomplete sequencing despite the large sequencing depth. Sharing across several donors was observed for approximately 5% of naive CD4, less than 4% of naive CD8, about 2.3% of memory CD4, and less than 0.45% of memory CD8 clonotypes. Sampling was restricted to blood, and TCR repertoires in tissue are likely to differ from TCR repertoires in blood. Larger estimated clonotype richness was generally found for naive subsets than for memory subsets. Higher generation probabilities were observed for clonotypes shared by all four sorted-subset donors than for non-shared clonotypes. The genetic and exposure-history diversity represented was limited by the small number of donors. Pairwise subsampling indicated that sequencing depth was expected to affect the degree of clonotype sharing among donors.

The donors were healthy, HIV-negative adults who had no recently reported acute infections or vaccinations. All donors were Caucasian adults living in Nashville, Tennessee, USA. CD4+ T cells were enriched through magnetic negative selection, after which naive cells were positively selected on CD45RA and the remaining negative fraction served as the memory subset. After blood collection by leukapheresis, PBMCs were isolated using Ficoll-Histopaque density gradient centrifugation and then cryopreserved in the vapor phase of liquid nitrogen. Analytical flow cytometry was used to check the purity and quantity of every magnetically sorted T cell population. Genomic DNA was isolated from each sorted fraction and quantified by UV absorbance on a Nanodrop 2000c. Reading the germline V gene gives CDR1 MDHEN and CDR2 SYDVKM. V is pared back by 3 bases and J by 7 bases, with 10 bases lying between the germline termini. The CDR3 spans 12 residues, from the cysteine through the phenylalanine. Here the CDR3 DNA is all that survives: 36 bases in frame from base 1.

Using the deep immunoSEQ assay, TCR CDR3 regions were amplified from genomic DNA by multiplex PCR. For each cell subset, the extracted genomic DNA was distributed evenly across all wells of several immunoSEQ 96-well plates, and each plate served as one replicate. For sorted subsets, each replicate PCR was loaded with roughly 190 ng genomic DNA, equivalent to about 30,000 T cell genomes. Purified libraries were measured with a Qubit 3.0 fluorometer, size-checked on a Bioanalyzer 2100, and measured again with the KAPA Library Quantification kit. Every immunoSEQ 96-well plate was sequenced on a separate single-read 150-cycle Illumina NextSeq 550 flow cell. As for the authors' bioinformatics: Because the immunoSEQ output held only junctional sequences and lacked quality scores, the filtering could not match the filtering applied to full-length reads. To assign V/J genes and CDR3, sequences were annotated against IMGT germline references using PyIR, a Python wrapper for IgBLAST v1.9. Reads with weak V/J assignments (E-value above 1e-6), missing CDR3, stop codons, out-of-frame junctions, or ambiguous translated residues were removed. V3J clonotypes were defined by identical inferred V gene, J gene, and CDR3 amino acid sequence. To compute the percentage overlap between repertoires, the number of shared unique clonotypes was divided by the size of the smaller repertoire. RTK rarefaction, the Chao1 estimator, and Recon v2.1 estimates of unobserved clonotypes were used to assess repertoire richness. OLGA was used to compute generation probabilities for all TCRbeta clonotypes that the gDNA method yielded from several donors. TCRdb mirrors the immuneACCESS table, restricted to in-frame sequences. Some clones are absent from its copies; in checked studies, under half trace to an unresolved V gene, and the reason for the others is unknown. V and J calls and clone size are given by that table; D and trimming were obtained from the DNA. In all, the sample holds more than 1.2 million clones, and approximately 98.5% of those were seen once. The top ten constitute approximately 0.4% of the sample.

This receptor was identified in a man aged 30-40 years in good health. The sample comprised naive CD4+ T cells sorted from blood. This specimen's cell subset or site label, interpreted: CD45RA+ positively selected. The chain is assembled from TRBV28 and TRBJ2-7; there is no confident call for the D gene. The DNA sequence is TGTGCCAGCAGTTTTGTCAGGTGGGAGCAGTACTTC. The translation is CASSFVRWEQYF. The CDR3, completed at both ends by the reference TRBV28 and TRBJ2-7 genes, gives the full variable domain DVKVTQSSRYLVKRTGEKVFLECVQDMDHENMFWYRQDPGLGLRLIYFSYDVKMKEKGDIPEGYSVSREKKERFSLILESASTNQTSMYLCASSFVRWEQYFGPGTRLTVT.